Only one count was recorded for the clone carrying this TCR beta chain. Under the authors' procedure: It was from reference gene primer amplification that nucleated cell counts were estimated. Profiling relied on immunoSEQ multiplex PCR, and the TCRdb table lists in-frame clones only, not all of them. V and J calls and clone size follow that table, whereas D and trimming were derived from the DNA. The table shows around 700,000 clones, with 70% to 90% occurring only once. Germline V lookup: CDR1 SGDLS, CDR2 YYNGEE. This CDR3 contains 13 residues. With V trimmed by 4 bases and J by 2 bases, 3 bases remained unmatched. This entry belongs to a study of blood T cell repertoires in COVID-19. Overall study: The origin of the acute and convalescent COVID-19 samples was the United States, Italy and Spain. T cells, B-cell-depleted T cells, or PBMCs provided the cDNA or gDNA that served as material.

Sequencing input: peripheral blood. This chain connects TRBV9 to TRBJ2-7; 7 bases map to TRBD1. The TCR was taken from a woman aged 18-29 years with acute or convalescent COVID-19. CDR3 region: CASSSGTAYEQYF. Written as DNA, the CDR3 is TGTGCCAGCAGCTCCGGGACAGCCTACGAGCAGTACTTC.